Presented here are 28 T cell receptor beta chains from one specimen sequenced in a study of blood T cell repertoires in COVID-19. TCRdb's copy holds only in-frame clones and misses some; the assay was immunoSEQ multiplex PCR. The profile shows roughly 280,000 clones, nearly 90% of them singletons. Sequenced: PBMCs or T cells enriched from blood (not recorded which). These receptors were collected from a woman aged 55-70 years who had recovered from COVID-19.

V is TRBV19 and J is TRBJ1-1; D gene uncertain. Germline V lookup: CDR1 LNHDA, CDR2 SQIVND (reference sequence). The CDR3 loop spans 13 amino acids. V lost 6 bases and J 1 base, leaving 9 bases between the germline ends. CDR3 region: CASSRDSNTEAFF. Written as DNA, the CDR3 is TGTGCCAGTAGCCGGGATTCGAACACTGAAGCTTTCTTT. The full variable domain, its missing parts supplied by reference TRBV19 and TRBJ1-1, is DGGITQSPKYLFRKEGQNVTLSCEQNLNHDAMYWYRQDPGQGLRLIYYSQIVNDFQKGDIAEGYSVSREKKESFPLTVTSAQKNPTAFYLCASSRDSNTEAFFGQGTRLTVV.

This clone was detected a few times. V is TRBV10-2 and J is TRBJ2-3; 12 bases align to TRBD2. From germline, CDR1 is WSHSY and CDR2 SAAADI. The CDR3 length is 16 residues. V gave up 3 bases and J gave up 8 bases; unmatched junction bases: 9. The CDR3, as DNA: TGCGCCAGCAGTGATTCTGGACTAGCGGGAAGTGGTACGCAGTATTTT. Amino acids: CASSDSGLAGSGTQYF.

V gene TRBV28 combines with J gene TRBJ1-5; weak D call: TRBD1 (5 bases). Trimming took 3 bases from V and 3 from J, leaving 12 bases between them. The CDR3 has 15 residues. CDR1 and CDR2 from the germline V gene are MDHEN and SYDVKM. CDR3 residues: CASSLIPGFNQPQHF. The CDR3 nucleotides read TGTGCCAGCAGTTTGATACCAGGGTTCAATCAGCCCCAGCATTTT. Filled out from reference TRBV28 and TRBJ1-5, the complete variable domain reads DVKVTQSSRYLVKRTGEKVFLECVQDMDHENMFWYRQDPGLGLRLIYFSYDVKMKEKGDIPEGYSVSREKKERFSLILESASTNQTSMYLCASSLIPGFNQPQHFGDGTRLSIL.

The rearrangement links TRBV4-1 to TRBJ2-7; 10 nucleotides agree with TRBD2. With V trimmed by 3 bases and J by 7 bases, 6 bases remained unmatched. CDR3 length: 14 amino acids. Looked up from germline, CDR1 is MGHRA and CDR2 is YSYEKL. The CDR3 protein is CASSQPGTSAEQYF. CDR3 bases: TGCGCCAGCAGCCAGCCCGGGACTAGCGCGGAGCAGTACTTC.

This clone was counted between two and nine times. The chain recombines TRBV18 with TRBJ2-2; D unclear. Deletions cut 3 bases from V and 7 bases from J, with 6 bases between. This CDR3 contains 12 residues. Germline V lookup: CDR1 KGHSH, CDR2 LQKENI. In DNA, the CDR3 is TGTGCCAGCTCACCTGAGGTCGGGGAGCTGTTTTTT. It is translated as CASSPEVGELFF.

This rearrangement joins TRBV28 to TRBJ1-1, with D possibly matching TRBD1 (6 bases). This CDR3 has 15 amino acids. The germline gives CDR1 MDHEN, CDR2 SYDVKM. Trimming took 5 bases from V and 0 from J, leaving 13 bases between them. The CDR3 loop is CASSRTGRLNTEAFF. CDR3 sequence (DNA): TGTGCCAGCAGTAGAACAGGGAGACTGAACACTGAAGCTTTCTTT.

This clone was counted at least ten times. V and J are TRBV28 and TRBJ2-1, with a tentative D call TRBD2 (6 bases). V lost 3 bases and J 7 bases, leaving 13 bases between the germline ends. From germline, CDR1 is MDHEN and CDR2 SYDVKM. This CDR3 has 14 residues. This CDR3 reads CASSFGGTGNEQFF. The CDR3 nucleotides are TGTGCCAGCAGTTTCGGCGGGACTGGGAATGAGCAGTTCTTC. The complete variable domain, with remaining parts taken from reference TRBV28 and TRBJ2-1, reads DVKVTQSSRYLVKRTGEKVFLECVQDMDHENMFWYRQDPGLGLRLIYFSYDVKMKEKGDIPEGYSVSREKKERFSLILESASTNQTSMYLCASSFGGTGNEQFFGPGTRLTVL.

The genes are TRBV2 and TRBJ1-5; D may be TRBD1 (6 bases). The CDR3 consists of 15 residues. Germline V gene sequence: CDR1 SNHLY, CDR2 FYNNEI. Trimming took 1 base from V and 0 from J, leaving 7 bases between them. Written as DNA, the CDR3 is TGTGCCAGCAGTGAAGGGACAGATAGCAATCAGCCCCAGCATTTT. Translated, it gives CASSEGTDSNQPQHF.

The chain carries TRBV5-1 and TRBJ1-4; 9 positions agree with TRBD1. The J segment lost 6 bases and the V segment lost 4 bases, leaving 4 bases of the junction unmatched. From germline, CDR1 is SGHRS and CDR2 YFSETQ. The CDR3 loop spans 14 amino acids. The CDR3 region has the DNA TGCGCCAGCAGCGCCCGGGACAGGGATGAAAAACTGTTTTTT. Residues: CASSARDRDEKLFF.

This clone occurred once. The identical CDR3 is also encoded by other nucleotide sequences in the sample. V gene TRBV28 combines with J gene TRBJ1-2, with a weak D call TRBD1 (6 bases). Germline V lookup: CDR1 MDHEN, CDR2 SYDVKM. With 2 bases removed from V and 2 bases from J, the gap between germline ends came to 9 bases. The CDR3 is 14 amino acids. This chain's CDR3 is CASSLGQGNYGYTF. The DNA of the CDR3 is TGTGCCAGCAGTTTAGGGCAGGGGAACTATGGCTACACCTTC.

The gene calls are TRBV28 and TRBJ2-7; D is perhaps TRBD1 (5 bases). V was clipped by 7 bases and J by 5 bases, with 15 bases between them. CDR3 length equals 13 residues. Germline V CDR1 and CDR2: MDHEN, SYDVKM. CDR3 nucleotides: TGTGCCAGCAACCTAGACAGTTCCCACGAGCAGTACTTC. Encoded protein: CASNLDSSHEQYF.

CDR3 coding DNA: TGCGCCAGCAGCAAGATACTGGGCGACGAGCAGTACTTC. It translates to CASSKILGDEQYF. This rearrangement joins TRBV5-1 to TRBJ2-7; D gene unclear. Germline V gives CDR1 SGHRS, CDR2 YFSETQ. The CDR3 is 13 residues long. Trimming shortened V by 4 bases and J by 5 bases, and 13 bases separated the two germline ends.

This clone has a handful of counts. This chain connects TRBV30 to TRBJ2-3; 9 bases agree with TRBD2. The germline V gene has CDR1 GTSNPN and CDR2 SVGIG (reference sequence). This CDR3 region has 16 residues. After removal of 3 bases from V and 6 bases from J, the junction contained 13 bases not matched to a gene. The CDR3 DNA reads as TGTGCCTGGAGCACAGGGCTAGCGGGGCTGGGGGATACGCAGTATTTT. Its translation is CAWSTGLAGLGDTQYF.

The chain carries TRBV7-3 and TRBJ2-5; 7 bases are shared with TRBD2. The CDR3 runs 15 residues. Germline CDR1 is SGHTA and CDR2 is FQGTGA. Germline trimming cut 3 bases from V and 2 bases from J; bases unmatched to any gene: 6. In nucleotides, the CDR3 is TGTGCCAGCAGCTTGGGCGGGAGTAAACAAGAGACCCAGTACTTC. This gives the protein CASSLGGSKQETQYF.

The V gene is TRBV19, the J gene TRBJ1-2; no firm D call. Germline V gene lookup returns CDR1 LNHDA and CDR2 SQIVND (reference sequence). The CDR3 covers 12 residues. Trimming took off 5 bases at V and 8 bases at J, with 12 bases between the two ends. The CDR3 reads CASSSRGSGYTF. CDR3 coding DNA: TGTGCCAGTAGTTCAAGAGGTAGCGGCTACACCTTC. Full variable domain (remainder filled in from reference TRBV19 and TRBJ1-2): DGGITQSPKYLFRKEGQNVTLSCEQNLNHDAMYWYRQDPGQGLRLIYYSQIVNDFQKGDIAEGYSVSREKKESFPLTVTSAQKNPTAFYLCASSSRGSGYTFGSGTRLTVV.

The chain has TRBV27 and TRBJ2-1; D call uncertain. This CDR3 has 13 amino acids. Trimming left V 1 base short and J 8 bases short, with 9 bases between. CDR1 is MNHEY and CDR2 is SMNVEV in the germline V gene (reference sequence). CDR3 coding DNA: TGTGCCAGCAGTTTATGGGCAGTCGATGAGCAGTTCTTC. Translation gives CASSLWAVDEQFF.

The chain uses TRBV27 and TRBJ2-7, with D perhaps matching TRBD1 (5 bases). The CDR3 is 16 residues long. The V and J ends lost 4 bases and 0 bases respectively, with 16 bases between them. Germline loops: CDR1 MNHEY, CDR2 SMNVEV (reference sequence). The CDR3, as DNA: TGTGCCAGCAGTTACTCTCGACAGTCTTCCTCCTACGAGCAGTACTTC. This gives the protein CASSYSRQSSSYEQYF.

J is TRBJ2-3 and V is TRBV9; 8 bases align to TRBD2. This CDR3 region has 17 residues. After removal of 0 bases from V and 0 bases from J, the junction contained 6 bases not matched to a gene. Germline V CDR1 and CDR2: SGDLS, YYNGEE. CDR3 amino acids: CASSVDPREGSTDTQYF. The CDR3 region has the DNA TGTGCCAGCAGCGTAGATCCCCGGGAGGGAAGCACAGATACGCAGTATTTT.

This clone was seen only once. This chain connects TRBV27 to TRBJ1-2; D gene unclear. Germline V lookup: CDR1 MNHEY, CDR2 SMNVEV (reference sequence). There are 15 residues in the CDR3. V was trimmed by 2 bases and J by 4 bases, leaving 14 bases between them. DNA for the CDR3: TGTGCCAGCAGTTTAATAGGCTCCACTACCTATGGCTACACCTTC. Translation gives CASSLIGSTTYGYTF.

The chain recombines TRBV6-5 with TRBJ2-1, with 7 nucleotides matching TRBD2. The CDR3 loop spans 13 amino acids. V lost 5 bases to trimming and J lost 10 bases; unmatched junction nucleotides: 8. CDR1 MNHEY and CDR2 SVGAGI come from the germline V gene. CDR3 residues: CASSPGGFGEQFF. CDR3 sequence (DNA): TGTGCCAGCAGTCCCGGGGGGTTTGGCGAGCAGTTCTTC.

The rearrangement joins TRBV29-1 to TRBJ2-1; TRBD1 aligns across 8 bases. This CDR3 is built from 13 residues. Losses at the gene ends were 8 bases for V and 6 bases for J; bases not matched to a gene: 9. In germline, CDR1 is SQVTM, CDR2 ANQGSEA. CDR3 sequence: CSYYGTGFNEQFF. The DNA for the CDR3 is TGCAGCTATTACGGGACAGGTTTCAATGAGCAGTTCTTC.

This rearrangement joins TRBV30 to TRBJ2-1; possible D gene TRBD1, 6 bases. The ends were cut back, 0 bases at V and 6 bases at J, with 9 bases in the middle. This CDR3 is built from 13 residues. The germline gives CDR1 GTSNPN, CDR2 SVGIG (reference sequence). The DNA of the CDR3 is TGTGCCTGGAGTGTAGCCAGGGGCAATGAGCAGTTCTTC. This encodes CAWSVARGNEQFF. The complete variable domain, with remaining parts taken from reference TRBV30 and TRBJ2-1, reads SQTIHQWPATLVQPVGSPLSLECTVEGTSNPNLYWYRQAAGRGLQLLFYSVGIGQISSEVPQNLSASRPQDRQFILSSKKLLLSDSGFYLCAWSVARGNEQFFGPGTRLTVL.

This clone was counted a single time. The rearrangement joins TRBV5-1 to TRBJ2-2; possible D gene TRBD1, 5 bases. The CDR3 is made up of 14 amino acids. Germline V gene data show CDR1 as SGHRS and CDR2 as YFSETQ. Trimming removed 2 bases from V and 7 bases from J, with 12 bases in between. CDR3 nucleotide sequence: TGCGCCAGCAGCTTTGGAGCCCAGGGCGGGGAGCTGTTTTTT. Amino acid sequence: CASSFGAQGGELFF.

This rearrangement joins TRBV7-8 to TRBJ1-2; 9 bases match TRBD1. There are 14 residues in the CDR3. J gave up 4 bases and V 4 bases, and 4 bases lay outside the gene matches. CDR1 is SGHVS, CDR2 FQNEAQ, per germline. Here the CDR3 reads CASSWSDRGYGYTF. The CDR3 DNA reads TGTGCCAGCAGCTGGTCGGACAGGGGCTATGGCTACACCTTC.

The gene calls are TRBV9 and TRBJ2-2, with D perhaps matching TRBD2 (5 bases). The CDR3 runs to 14 residues. The germline gives CDR1 SGDLS, CDR2 YYNGEE. V lost 0 bases and J lost 6, with 9 bases in between. CDR3 DNA: TGTGCCAGCAGCGTAGCTACGGAGGCCGGGGAGCTGTTTTTT. Protein product: CASSVATEAGELFF.

This chain links TRBV4-2 with TRBJ1-4; 7 bases line up with TRBD1. Germline V gene lookup returns CDR1 LGHNA and CDR2 YNFKEQ. The V and J ends lost 2 bases and 5 bases, in that order; junction bases with no gene match: 11. The length of the CDR3 is 17 residues. This chain's CDR3 is CASSQMPLGRGNEKLFF. For the CDR3, the DNA is TGTGCCAGCAGCCAAATGCCTTTGGGCAGGGGGAATGAAAAACTGTTTTTT.

The J gene is TRBJ2-7, the V gene TRBV5-1, with 12 bases matching TRBD1. The CDR3 runs to 15 residues. Germline CDR1 SGHRS, CDR2 YFSETQ. V lost 3 bases, J lost 4 bases, and 5 bases stayed unmatched. The chain's CDR3 is CASSWGQGATYEQYF. The CDR3 DNA follows: TGCGCCAGCAGCTGGGGACAGGGGGCAACGTACGAGCAGTACTTC.

The chain joins TRBV5-1 to TRBJ2-1; D perhaps matches TRBD2 (6 bases). The CDR3 spans 14 residues. The germline CDR1 and CDR2 sequences are SGHRS and YFSETQ. V lost 5 bases and J lost 4, with 13 bases in between. CDR3 amino acids: CASRQGLLYNEQFF. The DNA for the CDR3 is TGCGCCAGCAGGCAGGGACTGTTATACAATGAGCAGTTCTTC. The whole variable domain, remainder taken from reference TRBV5-1 and TRBJ2-1, is KAGVTQTPRYLIKTRGQQVTLSCSPISGHRSVSWYQQTPGQGLQFLFEYFSETQRNKGNFPGRFSGRQFSNSRSEMNVSTLELGDSALYLCASRQGLLYNEQFFGPGTRLTVL.